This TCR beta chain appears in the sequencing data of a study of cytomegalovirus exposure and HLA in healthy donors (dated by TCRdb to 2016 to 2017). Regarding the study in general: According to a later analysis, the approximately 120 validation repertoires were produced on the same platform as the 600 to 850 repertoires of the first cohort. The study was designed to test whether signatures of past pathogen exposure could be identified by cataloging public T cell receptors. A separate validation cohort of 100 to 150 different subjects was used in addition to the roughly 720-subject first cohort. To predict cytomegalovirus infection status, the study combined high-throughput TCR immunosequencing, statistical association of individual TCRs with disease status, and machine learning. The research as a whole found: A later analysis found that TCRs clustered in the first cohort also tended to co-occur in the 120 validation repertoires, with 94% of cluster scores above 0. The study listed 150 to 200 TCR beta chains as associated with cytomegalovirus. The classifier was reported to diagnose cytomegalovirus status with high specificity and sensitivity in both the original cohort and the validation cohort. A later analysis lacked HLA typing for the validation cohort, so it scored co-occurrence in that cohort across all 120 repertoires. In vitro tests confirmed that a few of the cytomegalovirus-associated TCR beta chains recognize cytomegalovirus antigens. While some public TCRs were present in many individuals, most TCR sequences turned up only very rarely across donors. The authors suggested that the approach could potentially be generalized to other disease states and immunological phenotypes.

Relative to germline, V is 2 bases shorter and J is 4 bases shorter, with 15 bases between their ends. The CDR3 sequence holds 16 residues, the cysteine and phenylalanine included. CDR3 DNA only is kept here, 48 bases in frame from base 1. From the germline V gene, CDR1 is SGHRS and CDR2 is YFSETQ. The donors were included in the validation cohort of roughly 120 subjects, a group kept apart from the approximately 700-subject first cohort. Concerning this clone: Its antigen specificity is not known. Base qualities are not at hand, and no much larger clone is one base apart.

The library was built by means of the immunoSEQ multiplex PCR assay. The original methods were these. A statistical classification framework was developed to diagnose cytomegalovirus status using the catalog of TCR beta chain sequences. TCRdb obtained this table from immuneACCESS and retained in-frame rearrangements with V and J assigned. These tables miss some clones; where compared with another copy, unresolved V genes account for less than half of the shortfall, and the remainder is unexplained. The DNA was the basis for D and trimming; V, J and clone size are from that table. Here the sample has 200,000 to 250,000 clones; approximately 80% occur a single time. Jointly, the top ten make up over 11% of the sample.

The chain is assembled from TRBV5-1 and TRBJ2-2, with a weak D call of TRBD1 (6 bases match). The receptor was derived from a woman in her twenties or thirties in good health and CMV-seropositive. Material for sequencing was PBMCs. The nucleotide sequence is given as TGCGCCAGCAGCTTCCGGAGACAGGCCATCACCGGGGAGCTGTTTTTT. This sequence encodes CASSFRRQAITGELFF.